What follows are 32 T cell receptor beta chains derived from one specimen sequenced in a study of blood T cell repertoires in COVID-19. The assay was immunoSEQ multiplex PCR, and TCRdb's table has in-frame clones only and misses some. The sample lists approximately 180,000 clones; 82% were seen once. Input material: PBMCs or T cells enriched from blood (not recorded which). All receptors come from a woman between 55 and 75 years old with acute COVID-19.

The chain has TRBV7-9 and TRBJ2-3, with 9 bases that match TRBD1. With 8 bases clipped from V and 2 bases from J, the junction kept 17 bases outside the gene matches. The V gene's germline CDR1 is SEHNR and CDR2 FQNEAQ (reference sequence). CDR3 length equals 18 residues. CDR3 in DNA: TGTGCCAGCCTAAACCGGGACAGGGCGGCTAGCTTCACAGATACGCAGTATTTT. Protein product: CASLNRDRAASFTDTQYF.

This clone was seen a handful of times. The V gene is TRBV6-1, the J gene TRBJ1-2; D unresolved. V lost 3 bases to trimming and J lost 7 bases, with 18 bases between them. This CDR3 is built from 15 residues. CDR1 is MNHNS, CDR2 SASEGT, per germline. This CDR3 reads CASSDRLGVSGGYTF. The CDR3 DNA reads TGTGCCAGCAGTGATCGTCTCGGGGTTTCGGGTGGCTACACCTTC.

The J gene is TRBJ1-5, the V gene TRBV30; D is unclear. Germline CDR1 and CDR2: GTSNPN and SVGIG (reference sequence). Between the trimmed V and J ends, which lost 2 bases and 4 bases, there was a span of 9 bases. This CDR3 has 13 residues. DNA of the CDR3: TGTGCCTGGAGTCACGAGGGAAATCAGCCCCAGCATTTT. This translates into CAWSHEGNQPQHF.

The chain employs TRBV24-1 and TRBJ1-2, with no clear D. There are 11 residues in the CDR3. Germline CDR1 is KGHDR and CDR2 is SFDVKD. V lost 2 bases and J 12 bases, leaving 9 bases between the germline ends. The CDR3 DNA follows: TGTGCCACCAGTGATTCGTACACACACACCTTC. Its protein is CATSDSYTHTF.

The rearrangement joins TRBV6-5 to TRBJ1-1; D remains ambiguous. V lost 3 bases and J lost 6, with 11 bases in between. Per germline, CDR1 MNHEY and CDR2 SVGAGI. This CDR3 has 13 amino acids. Here the CDR3 DNA reads TGTGCCAGCAGTTATCGTCGTACAGCTGAAGCTTTCTTT. Amino acid sequence: CASSYRRTAEAFF.

In its sample, this clone was seen a few times. The gene calls are TRBV7-9 and TRBJ1-2; D is ambiguous. The germline V and J ends were trimmed by 4 bases and 5 bases, with 17 bases remaining between them. Looked up from germline, CDR1 is SEHNR and CDR2 is FQNEAQ (reference sequence). The CDR3 contains 15 residues. The CDR3 here is CASSSYDRSLYGYTF. CDR3 bases: TGTGCCAGCAGCTCCTATGACCGGAGTTTATATGGCTACACCTTC.

The gene calls are TRBV30 and TRBJ2-1, with TRBD2 matching 8 bases. J lost 7 bases, V lost 2 bases, and 10 bases had no gene match. The CDR3 is made up of 15 amino acids. CDR1 and CDR2 (germline): GTSNPN, SVGIG (reference sequence). The CDR3 loop is CAWSQAGVSVNEQFF. CDR3 nucleotide sequence: TGTGCCTGGAGTCAAGCGGGAGTGTCGGTTAATGAGCAGTTCTTC.

The V gene is TRBV14, the J gene TRBJ1-1, with TRBD1 matching over 8 bases. The germline V gene has CDR1 SGHDN and CDR2 FVKESK. J was trimmed by 4 bases and V by 2 bases; bases with no gene match: 6. The CDR3 has 15 residues. The CDR3 DNA reads as TGTGCCAGCAGCCAAAGCAGGGGGCGAGGCACTGAAGCTTTCTTT. It encodes CASSQSRGRGTEAFF.

This clone was seen a few times. This sequence joins TRBV9 and TRBJ2-7; the match to TRBD2 covers 11 bases. The CDR3 totals 15 residues. The ends lost 2 bases at V and 6 bases at J; junction bases unmatched: 7. CDR1 and CDR2 (germline): SGDLS, YYNGEE. CDR3 protein: CASSVQGGLAAEQYF. The DNA for the CDR3 is TGTGCCAGCAGCGTCCAGGGGGGACTAGCGGCCGAGCAGTACTTC.

DNA of the CDR3: TGTGCCAGCAGCCGGACAGGGAGTAAGGACGAGCAGTACTTC. This sequence encodes CASSRTGSKDEQYF. The rearrangement links TRBV9 to TRBJ2-7; 8 nucleotides line up with TRBD1. The V and J ends lost 4 bases and 5 bases, in that order; junction bases with no gene match: 8. The germline V gene has CDR1 SGDLS and CDR2 YYNGEE. CDR3 length: 14 amino acids.

This clone occurred a few times. The chain couples TRBV10-3 to TRBJ1-2; 12 bases line up with TRBD1. CDR1 ENHRY and CDR2 SYGVKD come from the germline V gene. This CDR3 is built from 15 residues. Losses at the gene ends were 7 bases for V and 5 bases for J; bases not matched to a gene: 8. The CDR3 region is CAINKGTGGKYGYTF. The CDR3 DNA reads TGTGCCATCAATAAAGGGACAGGGGGCAAATATGGCTACACCTTC.

V and J are TRBV7-8 and TRBJ1-6; D not certain. Between the trimmed V and J ends, which lost 1 base and 13 bases, there was a span of 14 bases. Germline-derived CDR1 and CDR2 are SGHVS and FQNEAQ. The CDR3 consists of 14 residues. The CDR3 loop reads CASSLEPAIRPLHF. The CDR3 DNA reads TGTGCCAGCAGCTTAGAGCCCGCGATTCGTCCCCTCCACTTT.

Here the CDR3 reads CASSGRDRRTDTQYF. The CDR3 nucleotides read TGTGCCAGCAGCGGACGGGACAGGCGCACAGATACGCAGTATTTT. V gene TRBV9 combines with J gene TRBJ2-3; 8 bases map to TRBD1. V was clipped by 3 bases and J by 1 base; unmatched bases: 4. This CDR3 is 15 amino acids long. Germline values: CDR1 SGDLS, CDR2 YYNGEE.

In nucleotides, the CDR3 is TGTGCCAGCAGCGCGCGGAGACAGGTGTCTGGTGAAAAACTGTTTTTT. Translated: CASSARRQVSGEKLFF. The V and J genes are TRBV7-6 and TRBJ1-4; maybe TRBD1 (6 bases). The CDR3 runs 16 residues. V shed 5 bases and J shed 7 bases, with 20 bases lying between them. Germline values: CDR1 SGHVS, CDR2 FNYEAQ.

This chain joins TRBV19 and TRBJ2-5; 16 nucleotides align to TRBD2. V was clipped by 3 bases and J by 5 bases; unmatched bases: 6. The germline V gene has CDR1 LNHDA and CDR2 SQIVND (reference sequence). The CDR3 is 17 residues long. CDR3 protein: CASSIGTSGGAGETQYF. The DNA of the CDR3 is TGTGCCAGTAGTATCGGGACTAGCGGGGGGGCCGGGGAGACCCAGTACTTC.

This clone was counted a few times. The CDR3 DNA reads TGTGCCAGCAGCTTTAACCGACGGGAGTATGGCTACACCTTC. Its protein product is CASSFNRREYGYTF. This chain connects TRBV7-2 to TRBJ1-2, with unresolved D. The V end lost 3 bases, the J end lost 5 bases, and 13 bases lay between the germline ends. The germline V gene has CDR1 SGHTA and CDR2 FQGNSA. The CDR3 has 14 residues.

V is TRBV7-9 and J is TRBJ2-5; TRBD2 matches 14 bases. Trimming at V came to 3 bases and at J to 2 bases, leaving 8 bases not matched to a gene. CDR1 is SEHNR and CDR2 is FQNEAQ in the germline V gene (reference sequence). This CDR3 comprises 18 residues. The CDR3 sequence is CASSLGTSGGSIQETQYF. The CDR3 DNA is TGTGCCAGCAGCTTGGGGACTAGCGGGGGTAGTATTCAAGAGACCCAGTACTTC.

V usage is TRBV28 and J usage is TRBJ1-2; 7 nucleotides line up with TRBD1. The CDR3 is 16 residues long. The trim removed 5 bases at V and 5 bases at J, leaving 14 bases unmatched. CDR1 is MDHEN, CDR2 SYDVKM, per germline. CDR3 loop: CASSLDIDRTGYGYTF. CDR3 in DNA: TGTGCCAGCAGTCTAGACATAGATAGGACAGGATATGGCTACACCTTC.

The chain carries TRBV7-2 and TRBJ2-3, with TRBD2 matching 8 bases. Germline V gene data show CDR1 as SGHTA and CDR2 as FQGNSA. V shed 5 bases, J shed 5 bases, and the junction held 9 bases outside the gene matches. The CDR3 contains 15 residues. CDR3 in DNA: TGTGCCAGCAGCCTCGGGGGGGCCGGTTTAGATACGCAGTATTTT. It specifies CASSLGGAGLDTQYF. Looking up the rest from reference TRBV7-2 and TRBJ2-3 gives the full variable domain: GAGVSQSPSNKVTEKGKDVELRCDPISGHTALYWYRQSLGQGLEFLIYFQGNSAPDKSGLPSDRFSAERTGGSVSTLTIQRTQQEDSAVYLCASSLGGAGLDTQYFGPGTRLTVL.

This rearrangement joins TRBV7-7 to TRBJ2-5; 11 bases match TRBD1. Germline CDR1 is SSHAT and CDR2 is FNYEAQ (reference sequence). The CDR3 has 15 amino acids. J was trimmed by 5 bases and V by 6 bases; bases with no gene match: 8. In DNA form, the CDR3 reads TGTGCCAGCAGACAAGGGACAGGGGGTGAGGAGACCCAGTACTTC. Its protein product is CASRQGTGGEETQYF.

The chain joins TRBV7-2 to TRBJ2-7; D possibly corresponds to TRBD1 (7 bases). CDR1 is SGHTA and CDR2 is FQGNSA in the germline V gene. V was clipped by 0 bases and J by 5 bases, with 14 bases between them. CDR3 length: 15 amino acids. Here the CDR3 DNA reads TGTGCCAGCAGCTTAGCGGGCCAGGGGGGCCACGAGCAGTACGTC. This translates into CASSLAGQGGHEQYV.

This chain links TRBV5-1 with TRBJ2-1; 8 bases match TRBD1. The CDR3 has 16 residues. J gave up 0 bases and V 4 bases, and 6 bases lay outside the gene matches. Germline CDR1 SGHRS, CDR2 YFSETQ. CDR3 residues: CASSQGAANSYNEQFF. The CDR3 region has the DNA TGCGCCAGCAGCCAGGGGGCCGCTAACTCCTACAATGAGCAGTTCTTC.

V is TRBV27 and J is TRBJ1-2; D is unresolved. The germline gives CDR1 MNHEY, CDR2 SMNVEV (reference sequence). The CDR3 is 14 amino acids. The ends were cut back, 2 bases at V and 0 bases at J, with 7 bases in the middle. The CDR3 nucleotides read TGTGCCAGCAGTTTAGGCAGTACTAACTATGGCTACACCTTC. It specifies CASSLGSTNYGYTF.

The chain combines TRBV7-9 with TRBJ1-1; TRBD1 is a possible D gene (6 bases). Trimming cost V 10 bases and J 4 bases, with 16 bases left between them. The CDR3 spans 13 residues. The germline CDR1 and CDR2 sequences are SEHNR and FQNEAQ (reference sequence). Here the CDR3 reads CATHRDTITEAFF. CDR3 DNA: TGTGCCACCCACAGGGATACTATCACTGAAGCTTTCTTT.

The chain joins TRBV6-2 or TRBV6-3 to TRBJ2-3; 14 bases map to TRBD2. Germline V gene sequence: CDR1 MNHEY, CDR2 SVGEGT. The CDR3 consists of 19 residues. Trimming took 6 bases from V and 0 from J; bases not matched to a gene: 11. The CDR3 is CASSHPGTSGGTSTDTQYF. CDR3 nucleotide sequence: TGTGCCAGCAGCCACCCCGGGACTAGCGGGGGAACTAGCACAGATACGCAGTATTTT.

This clone was recorded only once. V usage is TRBV13 and J usage is TRBJ2-2, with D perhaps TRBD1 (6 bases). Looked up from germline, CDR1 is PRHDT and CDR2 is FYEKMQ (reference sequence). V shed 4 bases and J shed 0 bases, with 30 bases lying between them. The CDR3 has 22 amino acids. CDR3 amino acids: CASSSLYKPGHMDNANTGELFF. In DNA, the CDR3 is TGTGCCAGCAGCTCCCTATATAAACCGGGACATATGGATAACGCGAACACCGGGGAGCTGTTTTTT.

V and J are TRBV28 and TRBJ2-7, with 7 positions matching TRBD1. J was trimmed by 2 bases and V by 3 bases; bases with no gene match: 7. This CDR3 is 15 amino acids long. Germline CDR1 and CDR2: MDHEN and SYDVKM. CDR3 amino acids: CASSLWAGGTYEQYV. CDR3 sequence (DNA): TGTGCCAGCAGTTTGTGGGCAGGGGGAACCTACGAGCAGTACGTC.

This clone has only a few counts. The rearrangement joins TRBV7-9 to TRBJ2-3; 7 nucleotides match TRBD2. CDR3 length: 14 residues. Germline V gene data show CDR1 as SEHNR and CDR2 as FQNEAQ (reference sequence). The ends lost 3 bases at V and 3 bases at J; junction bases unmatched: 3. CDR3 DNA: TGTGCCAGCAGCTTTGTCGGGGGGACAGATACGCAGTATTTT. As protein: CASSFVGGTDTQYF.

The chain combines TRBV9 with TRBJ2-2; 8 bases are shared with TRBD1. This CDR3 has 13 residues. With 4 bases clipped from V and 4 bases from J, the junction kept 0 bases outside the gene matches. Germline V lookup: CDR1 SGDLS, CDR2 YYNGEE. CDR3 nucleotides: TGTGCCAGCAGCACAGGGGGCACCGGGGAGCTGTTTTTT. This gives the protein CASSTGGTGELFF.

About this clone: The sample holds other DNA sequences that translate to the same CDR3. The rearrangement links TRBV18 to TRBJ2-3; D not resolved. Germline-derived CDR1 and CDR2 are KGHSH and LQKENI. Trimming stripped 1 base from V and 4 bases from J, with 3 bases between. This CDR3 has 12 amino acids. CDR3 DNA sequence: TGTGCCAGCTCACCACGAGCAGATACGCAGTATTTT. This encodes CASSPRADTQYF. The entire variable domain, with the rest obtained from reference TRBV18 and TRBJ2-3, is as follows: NAGVMQNPRHLVRRRGQEARLRCSPMKGHSHVYWYRQLPEEGLKFMVYLQKENIIDESGMPKERFSAEFPKEGPSILRIQQVVRGDSAAYFCASSPRADTQYFGPGTRLTVL.

This clone was observed many times. The chain has TRBV19 and TRBJ2-1; 7 positions agree with TRBD1. This CDR3 spans 16 amino acids. CDR1 LNHDA and CDR2 SQIVND come from the germline V gene (reference sequence). V dropped 4 bases and J dropped 3; count of bases not matched to a gene: 9. CDR3 amino acids: CASSRGWGQNYNEQFF. DNA for the CDR3: TGTGCCAGTAGTAGGGGTTGGGGACAGAACTACAATGAGCAGTTCTTC.

CDR3 protein: CASKVGLDRGNYGYTF. Written as DNA, the CDR3 is TGTGCCAGTAAGGTGGGACTGGACAGGGGTAACTATGGCTACACCTTC. The chain uses TRBV19 and TRBJ1-2; TRBD1 agrees at 9 bases. V gave up 7 bases and J gave up 1 base; unmatched junction bases: 10. Germline V gives CDR1 LNHDA, CDR2 SQIVND (reference sequence). This CDR3 comprises 16 residues. Looking up the rest from reference TRBV19 and TRBJ1-2 gives the full variable domain: DGGITQSPKYLFRKEGQNVTLSCEQNLNHDAMYWYRQDPGQGLRLIYYSQIVNDFQKGDIAEGYSVSREKKESFPLTVTSAQKNPTAFYLCASKVGLDRGNYGYTFGSGTRLTVV.